The source of this T cell receptor (beta chain) is a study of CD8+CD57+ T cells in acquired aplastic anemia. Those patients picked for sequencing had displayed CD8+CD57+ cell expansion on flow cytometry. J was trimmed by 3 bases and V by 6 bases; bases with no gene match: 2. The germline V gene encodes CDR1 LNHDA and CDR2 SQIVND (reference sequence). The CDR3 has 14 residues. TCR beta VDJ and CDR3 profiling used genomic DNA as template. MiXCR, applied by TCRdb to the reads, yields one record per CDR3 protein. This table has 160,000 or so distinct CDR3 sequences, roughly 48% appearing once. This sequence was found in a human donor with aplastic anemia. Sequenced: sorted CD4+, CD8+, or CD8+CD57+ T cells (not recorded which) from PBMCs. This rearrangement joins TRBV19 to TRBJ2-5, with 12 bases fitting TRBD2. The CDR3 nucleotides are TGTGCCAGTAGGAGGACTAGCGGGAAAGAGACCCAGTACTTC. Amino acids: CASRRTSGKETQYF.